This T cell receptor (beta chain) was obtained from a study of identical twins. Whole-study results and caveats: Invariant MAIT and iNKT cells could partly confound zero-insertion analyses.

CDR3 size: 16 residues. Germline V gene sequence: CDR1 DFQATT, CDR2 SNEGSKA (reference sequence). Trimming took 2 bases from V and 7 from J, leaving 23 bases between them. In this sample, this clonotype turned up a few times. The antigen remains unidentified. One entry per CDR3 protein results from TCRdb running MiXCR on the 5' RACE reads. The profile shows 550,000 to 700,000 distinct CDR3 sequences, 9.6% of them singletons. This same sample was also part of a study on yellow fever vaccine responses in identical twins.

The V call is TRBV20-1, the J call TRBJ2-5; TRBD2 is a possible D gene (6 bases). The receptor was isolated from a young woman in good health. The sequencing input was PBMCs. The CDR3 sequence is CSARTFSGSAEWTQYF. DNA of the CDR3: TGCAGTGCTAGAACATTCAGCGGGTCGGCCGAATGGACCCAGTACTTC.